The 16 T cell receptor beta chains below were found in one sample sequenced in a study of blood T cell repertoires in COVID-19. Libraries were prepared by immunoSEQ multiplex PCR; TCRdb keeps only in-frame clonotypes and omits some of them. Of about 200,000 clones in the sample, more than 75% are singletons; the top ten hold around 4.9%. The sequencing sample was made of peripheral blood. The source of these receptors is a woman of 80 years or more with acute or convalescent COVID-19.

V gene TRBV5-1 combines with J gene TRBJ1-5; D may be TRBD1 (5 bases). Germline V gene data show CDR1 as SGHRS and CDR2 as YFSETQ. Trimming pared 0 bases from V and 3 bases from J, leaving 13 bases between. This CDR3 spans 16 amino acids. The CDR3 coding sequence is TGCGCCAGCAGCTTGGGTCCCAGGGTGACCAATCAGCCCCAGCATTTT. The encoded protein is CASSLGPRVTNQPQHF. The variable domain in full, with the rest retrieved from reference TRBV5-1 and TRBJ1-5, is KAGVTQTPRYLIKTRGQQVTLSCSPISGHRSVSWYQQTPGQGLQFLFEYFSETQRNKGNFPGRFSGRQFSNSRSEMNVSTLELGDSALYLCASSLGPRVTNQPQHFGDGTRLSIL.

The V and J genes are TRBV5-1 and TRBJ1-1; D uncertain. The CDR3 is 15 amino acids. Trimming removed 1 base at V and 1 base at J, with 11 bases between. The germline gives CDR1 SGHRS, CDR2 YFSETQ. CDR3: CASSLTQARNTEAFF. In nucleotides, the CDR3 is TGCGCCAGCAGCTTGACCCAGGCACGGAACACTGAAGCTTTCTTT.

This clone was detected a few times. Other DNA sequences within the sample encode an identical CDR3. V and J are TRBV4-3 and TRBJ2-7; unclear D gene. Trimming stripped 0 bases from V and 3 bases from J, with 9 bases between. The germline gives CDR1 LGHNA, CDR2 YSLEER. The CDR3 runs 14 residues. The CDR3: CASSQDLGDYEQYF. The CDR3 DNA reads as TGCGCCAGCAGCCAAGACCTAGGAGACTACGAGCAGTACTTC.

The CDR3 coding sequence is TGTGCCAGCAGCTTAGCTAAGGAGAACTATGGCTACACCTTC. This gives the protein CASSLAKENYGYTF. The V and J genes are TRBV7-8 and TRBJ1-2, with unresolved D. There are 14 residues in the CDR3. The germline V gene has CDR1 SGHVS and CDR2 FQNEAQ. Between the trimmed V and J ends, which lost 0 bases and 2 bases, there was a span of 7 bases.

The V call is TRBV11-2, the J call TRBJ1-6; the D is unclear. Germline V gene data show CDR1 as SGHAT and CDR2 as FQNNGV. The V gene lost 5 bases and the J gene lost 7 bases, with 9 bases spanning the gap. The CDR3 runs to 13 residues. The CDR3 here is CASSTAGNSPLHF. The DNA for the CDR3 is TGTGCCAGCAGCACTGCGGGGAATTCACCCCTCCACTTT.

The chain combines TRBV5-1 with TRBJ2-7, with 8 bases lining up with TRBD1. The germline gives CDR1 SGHRS, CDR2 YFSETQ. The CDR3 is 14 residues long. V lost 4 bases to trimming and J lost 3 bases; unmatched junction nucleotides: 6. DNA of the CDR3: TGCGCCAGCAGCCCTCGGGACAGGAGCTACGAGCAGTACTTC. Its protein product is CASSPRDRSYEQYF.

The chain is built from TRBV7-9 and TRBJ1-5; D not certain. The CDR3 is made up of 12 amino acids. The V gene lost 2 bases and the J gene lost 11 bases, with 10 bases spanning the gap. Germline V gene lookup returns CDR1 SEHNR and CDR2 FQNEAQ (reference sequence). CDR3 amino acids: CASSLPWGAQHF. The DNA for the CDR3 is TGTGCCAGCAGCTTACCCTGGGGAGCCCAGCATTTT.

The sample holds one count of this clone. The J gene is TRBJ1-2, the V gene TRBV6-5; D uncertain. The CDR3 runs 14 residues. V was shortened by 6 bases and J by 8 bases, with 19 bases between the two germline ends. Germline V gives CDR1 MNHEY, CDR2 SVGAGI. In DNA form, the CDR3 reads TGTGCCAGCAGCTCGGCGGGTATCGGGTACGGCTACACCTTC. Translation gives CASSSAGIGYGYTF.

This clone was detected a few times. The V call is TRBV30, the J call TRBJ1-2; D remains unclear. The CDR3 is 13 amino acids. Deletions cut 7 bases from V and 6 bases from J, with 18 bases between. In germline, CDR1 is GTSNPN, CDR2 SVGIG (reference sequence). The CDR3 sequence: CAFEIRAGNGYTF. The DNA for the CDR3 is TGTGCCTTCGAGATCCGGGCGGGAAATGGCTACACCTTC.

In this sample, this clone turned up a few times. V and J are TRBV5-4 and TRBJ2-7; 9 nucleotides match TRBD1. V was pared by 5 bases and J by 7 bases, with 10 bases of the junction left unmatched. This CDR3 has 14 residues. Per the germline V gene, CDR1 is SGHNT and CDR2 is YYREEE (reference sequence). CDR3 bases: TGTGCCAGCAGACCGGGACAGGGTCTGTGGGAGCAGTACTTC. It specifies CASRPGQGLWEQYF.

As concerns this clone: An end of the junction does not agree with germline; a read error may underlie this. V usage is TRBV28 and J usage is TRBJ1-2; D unclear. The CDR3 length is 13 residues. The V gene's germline CDR1 is MDHEN and CDR2 SYDVKM. CDR3 protein: CLCATESNYGYTF. The DNA of the CDR3 is TGCCTGTGTGCTACCGAGAGTAACTATGGCTACACCTTC.

The V gene is TRBV24-1, the J gene TRBJ1-1; D is perhaps TRBD1 (6 bases). With 4 bases removed from V and 1 base from J, the gap between germline ends came to 21 bases. The CDR3 length is 18 residues. Germline V gene data show CDR1 as KGHDR and CDR2 as SFDVKD. For the CDR3, the DNA is TGTGCCACCAGTGACCCACCCGCGGGGGGCGATCGGAACACTGAAGCTTTCTTT. Protein sequence: CATSDPPAGGDRNTEAFF.

This rearrangement joins TRBV7-2 to TRBJ2-3, with 13 bases aligning to TRBD2. V gave up 5 bases and J gave up 7 bases; unmatched junction bases: 9. Germline V gives CDR1 SGHTA, CDR2 FQGNSA. This CDR3 region has 16 residues. The CDR3 DNA reads as TGTGCCAGCAGCAAAGGACTAGCGGGAGTTCTATATACGCAGTATTTT. Residues: CASSKGLAGVLYTQYF.

The chain carries TRBV24-1 and TRBJ1-6, with D unresolved. V was shortened by 5 bases and J by 10 bases, with 11 bases between the two germline ends. Per the germline V gene, CDR1 is KGHDR and CDR2 is SFDVKD. CDR3 length equals 13 residues. Here the CDR3 DNA reads TGTGCCACCAGTGTCTCAGCGGGGTCACCCCTCCACTTT. It encodes CATSVSAGSPLHF.

J is TRBJ2-3 and V is TRBV6-2 or TRBV6-3, with 7 bases matching TRBD2. Trimming took 0 bases from V and 0 from J; bases not matched to a gene: 0. Per the germline V gene, CDR1 is MNHEY and CDR2 is SVGEGT. The CDR3 totals 15 residues. CDR3 protein: CASSYSSGSTDTQYF. In nucleotides, the CDR3 is TGTGCCAGCAGTTACTCTAGCGGGAGCACAGATACGCAGTATTTT.

This chain connects TRBV5-4 to TRBJ2-3; TRBD2 matches 7 bases. The CDR3 spans 16 residues. CDR1 and CDR2 from the germline V gene are SGHNT and YYREEE (reference sequence). V trimming: 4 bases; J trimming: 4 bases; junction bases outside the gene matches: 12. The chain's CDR3 is CASSPPGGRAPDTQYF. In DNA, the CDR3 is TGTGCCAGCAGCCCCCCCGGTGGGAGGGCCCCAGATACGCAGTATTTT.